A selection of T cell receptor beta chains follows, all from one sample in a study of cytomegalovirus exposure and HLA in healthy donors. Profiled with immunoSEQ multiplex PCR; TCRdb holds only in-frame clones, not every one. This sample has roughly 130,000 clones, with around 79% found just once. Sequenced: PBMCs. The receptors derive from a female donor in good health and CMV-seronegative. CDR3s include the opening cysteine and the closing phenylalanine or tryptophan. A D gene is named only where the DNA matches it firmly. For some rows the clone size is stated as once, few or many, or as a class when expanded; others skip it.

DNA: TGTGCCAGTAGCGGCAGGGGGGATACGCAGTATTTT
CDR3: CASSGRGDTQYF
V: TRBV7-9
J: TRBJ2-3
size: NA
D: NA

DNA: TGTGCCAGCAGCTCCGGACAGGCTAACTATGGCTACACCTTC
CDR3: CASSSGQANYGYTF
V: TRBV5-6
J: TRBJ1-2
size: NA
D: TRBD1

DNA: TGTGCCGCCAGTAGGGAGGGAGGGTACGAGCAGTACTTC
CDR3: CAASREGGYEQYF
V: TRBV10-3
J: TRBJ2-7
size: NA
D: TRBD2

DNA: TGTGCCAGCAGTTTATCGGCAGGCTACGGTATAAACTATGGCTACACCTTC
CDR3: CASSLSAGYGINYGYTF
V: TRBV27
J: TRBJ1-2
size: NA
D: NA

DNA: TGTGCCAGCAGCCAAGCCGGGAATACGCAGTATTTT
CDR3: CASSQAGNTQYF
V: TRBV14
J: TRBJ2-3
size: NA
D: NA

DNA: TGTGCCTGGAGCAGGGGAGGGCCATCCTACGAGCAGTACTTC
CDR3: CAWSRGGPSYEQYF
V: TRBV30
J: TRBJ2-7
size: NA
D: NA

DNA: TGTGCCAGCAGCTTAGGTCTAGTCCAAGAGACCCAGTACTTC
CDR3: CASSLGLVQETQYF
V: TRBV5-6
J: TRBJ2-5
size: NA
D: NA

DNA: TGTGCCAGCAGCCCGACAGGATTTTCTAGCACAGATACGCAGTATTTT
CDR3: CASSPTGFSSTDTQYF
V: TRBV7-2
J: TRBJ2-3
size: NA
D: NA

DNA: TGTGCCAGCAGTGTAGACAGGGATAAGCCCCAGCATTTT
CDR3: CASSVDRDKPQHF
V: TRBV2
J: TRBJ1-5
size: NA
D: TRBD1

DNA: TGTGCCAGTAGTACCGGGATTACGCAGTATTTT
CDR3: CASSTGITQYF
V: TRBV19
J: TRBJ2-3
size: NA
D: NA

DNA: TGTGCCAGTTGGGGGCGGAATAGCAATCAGCCCCAGCATTTT
CDR3: CASWGRNSNQPQHF
V: TRBV19
J: TRBJ1-5
size: NA
D: NA

DNA: TGTGCCACCAGCAGAGATGGAGACTACGAGCAGTACTTC
CDR3: CATSRDGDYEQYF
V: TRBV15
J: TRBJ2-7
size: NA
D: NA

DNA: TGTGCCAGCAGTTTCGGACCGAGGGACACCATATATTTT
CDR3: CASSFGPRDTIYF
V: TRBV28
J: TRBJ1-3
size: once
D: NA

DNA: TGTGCCATCAGTGAGTCGACCCGGACAGGGAAGAACGAGCAGTACTTC
CDR3: CAISESTRTGKNEQYF
V: TRBV10-3
J: TRBJ2-7
size: few
D: TRBD1

DNA: TGCGCCAGCAGCCGCCAGGCAGGGAGCACAGATACGCAGTATTTT
CDR3: CASSRQAGSTDTQYF
V: TRBV4-1
J: TRBJ2-3
size: NA
D: NA

DNA: TGTGCCAGCAGTAGGGACAGGTCCTACGAGCAGTACTTC
CDR3: CASSRDRSYEQYF
V: TRBV2
J: TRBJ2-7
size: NA
D: TRBD1

DNA: TGTGCCTGGAGCCGGACAGGGAGTGACGAGCAGTACTTC
CDR3: CAWSRTGSDEQYF
V: TRBV30
J: TRBJ2-7
size: NA
D: TRBD1

DNA: TGTGCCAGTACCGAGGGCCCAGGACTAGGCTACGGGCAGTACTTC
CDR3: CASTEGPGLGYGQYF
V: TRBV6-1
J: TRBJ2-7
size: NA
D: TRBD2

DNA: TGTGCCAGCAGTGCAGGGGGGACTAGCGGGAGGTCCCCCTACAATGAGCAGTTCTTC
CDR3: CASSAGGTSGRSPYNEQFF
V: TRBV6-1
J: TRBJ2-1
size: NA
D: TRBD2

DNA: TGCAGTGTCGGGGGCTCCTACGAGCAGTACTTC
CDR3: CSVGGSYEQYF
V: TRBV20-1
J: TRBJ2-7
size: NA
D: NA

DNA: TGTGCCAGTAGCACGACAGGGAACACTGAAGCTTTCTTT
CDR3: CASSTTGNTEAFF
V: TRBV19
J: TRBJ1-1
size: NA
D: NA

DNA: TGTGCCAGCAGTGCACAGCTCACCAATGAGCAGTTCTTC
CDR3: CASSAQLTNEQFF
V: TRBV2
J: TRBJ2-1
size: NA
D: NA

DNA: TGTGCCAGCAGCGTAAGAGGGACTAGCGGGAGGAGGGGCACAGATACGCAGTATTTT
CDR3: CASSVRGTSGRRGTDTQYF
V: TRBV9
J: TRBJ2-3
size: NA
D: TRBD2

DNA: TGTGCCAGCAGCTTATATGACAGTGAGAACTCCTACGAGCAGTACTTC
CDR3: CASSLYDSENSYEQYF
V: TRBV7-2
J: TRBJ2-7
size: NA
D: NA

DNA: TGTGCCAGCAGTTACGAACAGGGGGTTTTAGGCTACACCTTC
CDR3: CASSYEQGVLGYTF
V: TRBV6-6
J: TRBJ1-2
size: NA
D: TRBD1

DNA: TGTGCCAGCAGTGTCTCGACAGGGTGGTACGAGCAGTACTTC
CDR3: CASSVSTGWYEQYF
V: TRBV7-2
J: TRBJ2-7
size: NA
D: TRBD1

DNA: TGTGCCAGCAGCGTGACAGGGGGTATCCAAGAGACCCAGTACTTC
CDR3: CASSVTGGIQETQYF
V: TRBV9
J: TRBJ2-5
size: NA
D: TRBD1

DNA: TGTGCCAGCAGTTTGGGAGCGGGGTCCTACGAGCAGTACTTC
CDR3: CASSLGAGSYEQYF
V: TRBV28
J: TRBJ2-7
size: once
D: TRBD2

DNA: TGTGCCAGCAGCGTGCAGGGGGCCATAGTCTACGAGCAGTACTTC
CDR3: CASSVQGAIVYEQYF
V: TRBV11-3
J: TRBJ2-7
size: NA
D: TRBD1

DNA: TGCGCCAGCAGCTTGGGACAGGAAAATGAAAAACTGTTTTTT
CDR3: CASSLGQENEKLFF
V: TRBV5-1
J: TRBJ1-4
size: NA
D: NA

DNA: TGTGCCAGCAGCGTAGGGGCGGGAGGGTTTCGCGAGCAGTACTTC
CDR3: CASSVGAGGFREQYF
V: TRBV9
J: TRBJ2-7
size: NA
D: TRBD2

DNA: TGTGCCAGCAGCTTCAGACAGGGCGACAACTATGGCTACACCTTC
CDR3: CASSFRQGDNYGYTF
V: TRBV9
J: TRBJ1-2
size: NA
D: TRBD1

DNA: TGCGCCAGTCCTAGGAGGTATGAGCAGTTCTTC
CDR3: CASPRRYEQFF
V: TRBV10-1
J: TRBJ2-1
size: NA
D: NA

DNA: TGTGCCAGCAGCTTAGCTTGGGACTCACCATCCCAGTACTTC
CDR3: CASSLAWDSPSQYF
V: TRBV7-2
J: TRBJ2-7
size: few
D: NA

DNA: TGCAGCGTTATCGGGTCCCAAGAGACCCAGTACTTC
CDR3: CSVIGSQETQYF
V: TRBV29-1
J: TRBJ2-5
size: NA
D: NA

DNA: TGTGCCTGGAGTGGTCTCCTCAATGAGCAGTTCTTC
CDR3: CAWSGLLNEQFF
V: TRBV30
J: TRBJ2-1
size: NA
D: NA

DNA: TGTGCCAGCAGCTTCCGGGACTGGGATGAGCAGTTCTTC
CDR3: CASSFRDWDEQFF
V: TRBV9
J: TRBJ2-1
size: NA
D: NA

DNA: TGTGCCAGCTCACCCAACAAGGTGGGGCGCTTAAGAACTGAAGCTTTCTTT
CDR3: CASSPNKVGRLRTEAFF
V: TRBV18
J: TRBJ1-1
size: NA
D: NA

DNA: TGTGCCAGCAGTTTATCGCCCGAGTGGGCGGGGGGCCAAGAGACCCAGTACTTC
CDR3: CASSLSPEWAGGQETQYF
V: TRBV27
J: TRBJ2-5
size: NA
D: TRBD2

DNA: TGTGCCAGCAGCTTTGGGACAGGGGCGAACACTGAAGCTTTCTTT
CDR3: CASSFGTGANTEAFF
V: TRBV5-6
J: TRBJ1-1
size: NA
D: TRBD1

DNA: TGTGCCACCAGCAGAGACTATCCGCTAGCGGGAGCCTACAATGAGCAGTTCTTC
CDR3: CATSRDYPLAGAYNEQFF
V: TRBV15
J: TRBJ2-1
size: NA
D: TRBD2

DNA: TGTGCCAGCAGCGGGAGCGGCCGGGGAGCTAACTATGGCTACACCTTC
CDR3: CASSGSGRGANYGYTF
V: TRBV28
J: TRBJ1-2
size: once
D: NA